The T cell receptor (beta chain) under discussion was sequenced for a study of T cell clusters in autoimmune cytopenias. Study details: Per sample, median TRB depth was roughly 50,000 reads, yielding a median approximately 2,400 distinct clonotypes.

TRB was amplified from roughly 0.25 ug of peripheral blood genomic DNA per sample. Study-wide results and caveats: Healthy donors had about 3-fold more exclusive TRB clusters than active autoimmune hepatitis patients.

TRB rearrangements were amplified by touch-down multiplex PCR with mixed TRB-A/B primers. TCRdb re-called the multiplex PCR reads and shows each CDR3 protein once, DNA omitted. Its table records around 15,000 distinct CDR3 sequences. Details on this clonotype: The antigen is undetermined.

CDR3 size: 16 residues. Germline CDR1 reads MNHEY; CDR2 reads SMNVEV (reference sequence). These data were likewise used in another study, on T cell repertoires in aging, cancer and after chemotherapy. That source adds: Six age groups, ranging from 30 or younger to 70 or older, included the donors. The repertoire data cannot show anything about immunological memory following chemotherapy.

The V and J genes are TRBV27 and TRBJ2-3; TCRdb's D gene call, TRBD2, goes unchecked for lack of DNA. The clonotype comes from a human donor in good health. The sample comprised peripheral blood. The CDR3 is CASSLHWRESTDTQYF.